The 10 T cell receptor beta chains reported below all come from one sample, sequenced in a study of Ad26.COV2.S vaccination and SARS-CoV-2 variants. Treatment in this sample: about 20 received Ad26.COV2.S at low or high dose, single or two shots; about 5 received placebo; per-sample allocation not given. The samples date from day 63 after the first vaccine or placebo injection. This table comes from immunoSEQ multiplex PCR, and its TCRdb copy is limited to in-frame clones, with some not included. This table holds over 400,000 clones, 75% to 90% found once. The sample in question was peripheral blood, obtained in a trial of Ad26.COV2.S vaccine versus placebo. These receptors were collected from a person between 18 and 65 years old who received the Ad26.COV2.S COVID-19 vaccine or a placebo.

The chain has TRBV19 and TRBJ1-4; no clear D. Germline CDR1 is LNHDA and CDR2 is SQIVND (reference sequence). The ends were cut back, 3 bases at V and 4 bases at J, with 9 bases in the middle. There are 14 residues in the CDR3. CDR3 sequence: CASSMLEGNEKLFF. CDR3 DNA: TGTGCCAGTAGTATGCTGGAGGGTAATGAAAAACTGTTTTTT. The full variable domain, rest sourced from reference TRBV19 and TRBJ1-4, is DGGITQSPKYLFRKEGQNVTLSCEQNLNHDAMYWYRQDPGQGLRLIYYSQIVNDFQKGDIAEGYSVSREKKESFPLTVTSAQKNPTAFYLCASSMLEGNEKLFFGSGTQLSVL.

The J gene is TRBJ2-3, the V gene TRBV9, with D uncertain. Germline CDR1 reads SGDLS; CDR2 reads YYNGEE. The V end was cut by 0 bases, the J end by 6 bases, with 11 bases between. The CDR3 length is 14 residues. CDR3 nucleotides: TGTGCCAGCAGCGTAGGAGGTCGGAGCGATACGCAGTATTTT. Its protein product is CASSVGGRSDTQYF.

The gene calls are TRBV19 and TRBJ2-3; D may be TRBD1 or TRBD2 (6 bases each). The CDR3 is 14 amino acids. The germline V gene has CDR1 LNHDA and CDR2 SQIVND (reference sequence). Trimming cost V 6 bases and J 2 bases, with 12 bases left between them. As DNA, the CDR3 is TGTGCCAGTAGGACGGGGGCCAACACAGATACGCAGTATTTT. This gives the protein CASRTGANTDTQYF.

The chain uses TRBV29-1 and TRBJ2-7; TRBD1 matches 10 bases. Germline V gene data show CDR1 as SQVTM and CDR2 as ANQGSEA. The CDR3 covers 16 residues. V lost 4 bases and J lost 2; bases outside the gene matches: 11. The CDR3 DNA reads as TGCAGCGTTGCCAAGACAGGGGGCGCGGTCCCCTACGAGCAGTACTTC. Its protein is CSVAKTGGAVPYEQYF.

The genes are TRBV2 and TRBJ1-2; D might be TRBD1 (6 bases). V was cut by 0 bases and J by 8 bases, with 16 bases left in between. Germline CDR1 and CDR2: SNHLY and FYNNEI. The CDR3 is 15 residues long. CDR3 in DNA: TGTGCCAGCAGTGAAGCGCTTCCGGGGGGGCAAGGCTACACCTTC. This sequence encodes CASSEALPGGQGYTF.

The chain couples TRBV11-3 to TRBJ2-1; a possible D gene is TRBD1 (5 bases). V was trimmed by 0 bases and J by 5 bases, leaving 8 bases between them. Germline CDR1 SGHNT, CDR2 YENEEA. The CDR3 length is 14 residues. CDR3: CASSLELQDNEQFF. Written as DNA, the CDR3 is TGTGCCAGCAGCTTAGAGTTACAGGACAATGAGCAGTTCTTC. The full variable domain, its missing parts supplied by reference TRBV11-3 and TRBJ2-1, is EAGVVQSPRYKIIEKKQPVAFWCNPISGHNTLYWYLQNLGQGPELLIRYENEEAVDDSQLPKDRFSAERLKGVDSTLKIQPAELGDSAVYLCASSLELQDNEQFFGPGTRLTVL.

The chain employs TRBV30 and TRBJ2-5, with 8 positions matching TRBD1. Trimming removed 5 bases from V and 2 bases from J; junction bases left unmatched: 7. The CDR3 has 14 residues. Germline values: CDR1 GTSNPN, CDR2 SVGIG (reference sequence). CDR3 nucleotides: TGTGCCTGGCAAAACAGGGGGAAGCAAGAGACCCAGTACTTC. As protein: CAWQNRGKQETQYF.

The V and J genes are TRBV10-3 and TRBJ1-1; 7 bases map to TRBD1. Germline V gene lookup returns CDR1 ENHRY and CDR2 SYGVKD. This CDR3 is 14 amino acids long. V shed 0 bases, J shed 6 bases, and the junction held 4 bases outside the gene matches. For the CDR3, the DNA is TGTGCCATCAGTGAGTCTCGGGACAGCGCTGAAGCTTTCTTT. This translates into CAISESRDSAEAFF.

The J gene is TRBJ1-5, the V gene TRBV19; 8 positions agree with TRBD1. Germline CDR1 and CDR2: LNHDA and SQIVND (reference sequence). The CDR3 is made up of 17 amino acids. The V gene end was trimmed by 5 bases and the J gene end by 6 bases; junction bases not matched to a gene: 15. Here the CDR3 DNA reads TGTGCCAGTAGTTTACAGGGGGAATTATTAAGTAGTCAGCCCCAGCATTTT. Translated: CASSLQGELLSSQPQHF. The whole variable domain, filled in from reference TRBV19 and TRBJ1-5, reads DGGITQSPKYLFRKEGQNVTLSCEQNLNHDAMYWYRQDPGQGLRLIYYSQIVNDFQKGDIAEGYSVSREKKESFPLTVTSAQKNPTAFYLCASSLQGELLSSQPQHFGDGTRLSIL.

The chain recombines TRBV2 with TRBJ2-3; the D gene is possibly TRBD1 (6 bases). The CDR3 is 13 amino acids. Trimming removed 8 bases at V and 3 bases at J, with 12 bases between. Germline CDR1 SNHLY, CDR2 FYNNEI. CDR3 nucleotide sequence: TGTGCCAGCCAACCGGACAGAACAGATACGCAGTATTTT. Its translation: CASQPDRTDTQYF.